Listed here are 25 T cell receptor beta chains from one sample, sequenced in a study of blood T cell repertoires in COVID-19. Profiled with immunoSEQ multiplex PCR; TCRdb holds only in-frame clones, not every one. This table holds fewer than 400,000 clones, roughly 88% found once. Material for sequencing was PBMCs or T cells enriched from blood (not recorded which). These receptors came from a man aged 25-45 years who had recovered from COVID-19.

J is TRBJ1-5 and V is TRBV2, with 8 bases fitting TRBD1. CDR1 SNHLY and CDR2 FYNNEI come from the germline V gene. This CDR3 is built from 15 residues. The J segment lost 6 bases and the V segment lost 3 bases, leaving 7 bases of the junction unmatched. The CDR3 DNA reads TGTGCCAGCAGTGACTGGCAGGGGGCCGTTCAGCCCCAGCATTTT. This sequence encodes CASSDWQGAVQPQHF.

J is TRBJ2-1 and V is TRBV6-5, with a tentative D call TRBD1 (6 bases). Germline V gives CDR1 MNHEY, CDR2 SVGAGI. Between the trimmed V and J ends, which lost 3 bases and 3 bases, there was a span of 12 bases. The CDR3 consists of 15 residues. The CDR3 protein is CASSYNRVDYNEQFF. In DNA, the CDR3 is TGTGCCAGCAGTTATAACAGGGTGGACTACAATGAGCAGTTCTTC.

The chain is built from TRBV4-1 and TRBJ1-5; D gene unclear. CDR3 length: 16 amino acids. Germline V gene data show CDR1 as MGHRA and CDR2 as YSYEKL. V was pared by 0 bases and J by 2 bases, with 11 bases between. The CDR3 reads CASSQDGGFGNQPQHF. CDR3 nucleotide sequence: TGCGCCAGCAGCCAAGATGGAGGGTTCGGCAATCAGCCCCAGCATTTT.

This clone has only one observation. The chain couples TRBV21-1 to TRBJ2-1; the D call TRBD1 from the table was never checked on the DNA. TRBV21-1 is classified as a pseudogene. This CDR3 contains 13 residues. CDR3 residues: CASSKPPVNEQFF. The DNA for the CDR3 is TGTGCCAGCAGCAAGCCCCCAGTCAATGAGCAGTTCTTC.

The chain combines TRBV2 with TRBJ2-6, with 8 bases identical to TRBD1. Germline V lookup: CDR1 SNHLY, CDR2 FYNNEI. This CDR3 is 16 amino acids long. V lost 6 bases to trimming and J lost 2 bases; unmatched junction nucleotides: 6. The CDR3 DNA reads TGTGCCAGCAGATCCTCAGGGGGCGCTGGGGCCAACGTCCTGACTTTC. Translation: CASRSSGGAGANVLTF.

This chain links TRBV18 with TRBJ2-3; D uncertain. The CDR3 contains 15 residues. V was trimmed by 6 bases and J by 3 bases, leaving 16 bases between them. Germline assignment: CDR1 KGHSH and CDR2 LQKENI. CDR3 sequence: CASSRVQPGTDTQYF. CDR3 DNA sequence: TGTGCCAGCTCCCGGGTGCAGCCTGGGACAGATACGCAGTATTTT.

The rearrangement joins TRBV7-2 to TRBJ2-1; 8 nucleotides align to TRBD2. The V gene's germline CDR1 is SGHTA and CDR2 FQGNSA. The CDR3 runs 14 residues. After removal of 3 bases from V and 12 bases from J, the junction contained 10 bases not matched to a gene. The CDR3 region has the DNA TGTGCCAGCAGCTTTAGCGGGGAGCCAGGTGGGCAGTTCTTC. It yields the protein CASSFSGEPGGQFF.

V is TRBV3-1 (or the pseudogene TRBV3-2) and J is TRBJ2-7; 7 nucleotides agree with TRBD2. Germline lookup yields CDR1 LGHDT and CDR2 YNNKEL (reference sequence). V dropped 1 base and J dropped 3; count of bases not matched to a gene: 3. There are 14 residues in the CDR3. CDR3 loop: CASSQGRTSYEQYF. The CDR3, as DNA: TGTGCCAGCAGCCAAGGTAGGACTAGCTACGAGCAGTACTTC.

J is TRBJ1-4 and V is TRBV27, with a possible D match to TRBD1 (5 bases). Germline values: CDR1 MNHEY, CDR2 SMNVEV (reference sequence). V lost 3 bases, J lost 5 bases, and 7 bases lay in between. The CDR3 runs 13 residues. DNA for the CDR3: TGTGCCAGCAGTTTTTCAGGGAATGAAAAACTGTTTTTT. Translated: CASSFSGNEKLFF.

Turning to this clone: Other DNA sequences in the same sample also yield this CDR3. This chain connects TRBV11-2 to TRBJ2-7; D unresolved. V lost 6 bases and J lost 3, with 3 bases in between. Germline CDR1 and CDR2: SGHAT and FQNNGV. This CDR3 spans 10 amino acids. The CDR3 region has the DNA TGTGCCAGCAGTCTCTACGAGCAGTACTTC. Translated: CASSLYEQYF.

The genes are TRBV11-2 and TRBJ2-7; D gene unclear. The CDR3 has 12 residues. Trimming took 2 bases from V and 3 from J, leaving 5 bases between them. CDR1 is SGHAT and CDR2 is FQNNGV in the germline V gene. CDR3 coding DNA: TGTGCCAGCAGCTTAAGTAGCTACGAGCAGTACTTC. It yields the protein CASSLSSYEQYF.

This clone has a single count. CDR3 amino acids: CATRGSSGLAGLTGELFF. The CDR3 DNA reads as TGTGCTACTCGGGGCAGCTCGGGACTAGCGGGACTAACCGGGGAGCTGTTTTTT. This sequence joins TRBV15 and TRBJ2-2; 13 bases match TRBD2. This CDR3 has 18 residues. Germline V gene sequence: CDR1 LNHNV, CDR2 YYDKDF (reference sequence). Looking up the rest from reference TRBV15 and TRBJ2-2 gives the full variable domain: DAMVIQNPRYQVTQFGKPVTLSCSQTLNHNVMYWYQQKSSQAPKLLFHYYDKDFNNEADTPDNFQSRRPNTSFCFLDIRSPGLGDTAMYLCATRGSSGLAGLTGELFFGEGSRLTVL.

This clone appeared a few times. This chain joins TRBV7-2 and TRBJ2-1; D is perhaps TRBD2 (6 bases). Trimming cost V 5 bases and J 7 bases, with 21 bases left between them. This CDR3 is built from 16 residues. Germline V CDR1 and CDR2: SGHTA, FQGNSA. The CDR3 protein is CASSPLSLGGTNEQFF. The CDR3 DNA reads as TGTGCCAGCAGCCCCCTCTCGTTGGGGGGAACGAATGAGCAGTTCTTC. Full variable domain (missing parts from reference TRBV7-2 and TRBJ2-1): GAGVSQSPSNKVTEKGKDVELRCDPISGHTALYWYRQSLGQGLEFLIYFQGNSAPDKSGLPSDRFSAERTGGSVSTLTIQRTQQEDSAVYLCASSPLSLGGTNEQFFGPGTRLTVL.

This chain links TRBV28 with TRBJ2-7, with TRBD1 identical over 9 bases. V lost 3 bases and J lost 6; bases outside the gene matches: 6. The CDR3 consists of 14 residues. Germline V gives CDR1 MDHEN, CDR2 SYDVKM. The CDR3 sequence is CASSFSTGGSEQYF. In DNA, the CDR3 is TGTGCCAGCAGTTTTAGTACAGGGGGCAGCGAGCAGTACTTC.

The chain joins TRBV7-8 to TRBJ1-5; tentatively, D is TRBD1 (5 bases). The V end lost 6 bases, the J end lost 2 bases, and 11 bases lay between the germline ends. Germline V lookup: CDR1 SGHVS, CDR2 FQNEAQ. The CDR3 runs 14 residues. The CDR3: CASSPQGGNQPQHF. The DNA of the CDR3 is TGTGCCAGCAGTCCCCAGGGTGGCAATCAGCCCCAGCATTTT.

V is TRBV29-1 and J is TRBJ1-6, with 10 bases that match TRBD1. Germline V gene sequence: CDR1 SQVTM, CDR2 ANQGSEA. This CDR3 has 13 residues. V shed 6 bases and J 9 bases; nucleotides not matched to a gene: 5. CDR3 coding DNA: TGCAGCGTCAAGACAGGGGGCAGTTCACCCCTCCACTTT. Translating gives CSVKTGGSSPLHF.

V usage is TRBV7-6 and J usage is TRBJ1-4; 8 nucleotides agree with TRBD1. Per the germline V gene, CDR1 is SGHVS and CDR2 is FNYEAQ. CDR3 length: 17 residues. Trimming cost V 4 bases and J 7 bases; bases outside gene matches: 14. This chain's CDR3 is CASSSFQGAIGGEKLFF. CDR3 in DNA: TGTGCCAGCAGCTCATTTCAGGGGGCGATCGGTGGTGAAAAACTGTTTTTT.

The chain has TRBV18 and TRBJ2-7; possibly TRBD1 for D (6 bases). Trimming stripped 6 bases from V and 6 bases from J, with 9 bases between. Germline CDR1 is KGHSH and CDR2 is LQKENI. The CDR3 length is 11 residues. CDR3 protein: CASSVRGEQYF. The CDR3, as DNA: TGTGCCAGCTCTGTCAGGGGCGAGCAGTACTTC.

This clone was found once. V usage is TRBV4-1 and J usage is TRBJ1-4; no clear D. The CDR3 spans 17 residues. Germline V gives CDR1 MGHRA, CDR2 YSYEKL. Trimming took off 2 bases at V and 0 bases at J, with 13 bases between the two ends. The CDR3 DNA follows: TGCGCCAGCAGCCAACTCAACATATTTGCAACTAATGAAAAACTGTTTTTT. The encoded protein is CASSQLNIFATNEKLFF.

This chain connects TRBV19 to TRBJ2-7; D is ambiguous. The CDR3 loop spans 14 amino acids. The ends were cut back, 1 base at V and 1 base at J, with 8 bases in the middle. Looked up from germline, CDR1 is LNHDA and CDR2 is SQIVND (reference sequence). CDR3 nucleotides: TGTGCCAGTAGTATAGGTGTTCAGTCCTACGAGCAGTACTTC. This encodes CASSIGVQSYEQYF.

DNA for the CDR3: TGTGCCAGCTGCGGGGACGAGCAGTACTTC. As protein: CASCGDEQYF. V and J are TRBV21-1 and TRBJ2-7; the listed D gene, TRBD2, was not tested against the DNA. TRBV21-1 is a pseudogene. This CDR3 comprises 10 residues.

The V call is TRBV4-1, the J call TRBJ1-6; the match to TRBD1 covers 9 bases. The CDR3 has 14 residues. The J segment lost 7 bases and the V segment lost 3 bases, leaving 1 base of the junction unmatched. Germline V gives CDR1 MGHRA, CDR2 YSYEKL. The CDR3 DNA is TGCGCCAGCAGCCACGGGACAGGGAATTCACCCCTCCACTTT. Amino acid sequence: CASSHGTGNSPLHF.

This rearrangement joins TRBV19 to TRBJ2-3; TRBD1 is a possible D gene (5 bases). The CDR3 spans 15 residues. Germline loops: CDR1 LNHDA, CDR2 SQIVND (reference sequence). V was clipped by 0 bases and J by 2 bases, with 9 bases between them. The CDR3 is CASSIDGADTDTQYF. Written as DNA, the CDR3 is TGTGCCAGTAGTATAGATGGGGCGGACACAGATACGCAGTATTTT.

The chain combines TRBV13 with TRBJ2-2; 16 positions agree with TRBD2. The CDR3 loop spans 18 amino acids. V shed 5 bases and J 6 bases; nucleotides not matched to a gene: 9. The V gene's germline CDR1 is PRHDT and CDR2 FYEKMQ (reference sequence). As DNA, the CDR3 is TGTGCCAGCAGCCGCAGCGAGGGACTAGCGGGGGGGTCCGGGGAGCTGTTTTTT. It codes for CASSRSEGLAGGSGELFF. The whole variable domain, filled in from reference TRBV13 and TRBJ2-2, reads AAGVIQSPRHLIKEKRETATLKCYPIPRHDTVYWYQQGPGQDPQFLISFYEKMQSDKGSIPDRFSAQQFSDYHSELNMSSLELGDSALYFCASSRSEGLAGGSGELFFGEGSRLTVL.

The rearrangement uses TRBV4-2 and TRBJ2-3; TRBD2 might be the D (6 bases). Germline CDR1 reads LGHNA; CDR2 reads YNFKEQ. Trimming stripped 3 bases from V and 1 base from J, with 8 bases between. CDR3 length equals 14 residues. The CDR3, as DNA: TGTGCCAGCAGCCAGGCGGGGCGCACAGATACGCAGTATTTT. Translating gives CASSQAGRTDTQYF.